Following are 21 T cell receptor beta chains from one sample sequenced in a study of blood T cell repertoires in COVID-19. TCRdb's table, derived via immunoSEQ multiplex PCR, lists solely in-frame clones and lacks some. The sample shows some 430,000 clones, roughly 88% of them seen only once. Source material: PBMCs or T cells enriched from blood (not recorded which). The receptors derive from a young man who had recovered from COVID-19.

The J gene is TRBJ2-1, the V gene TRBV11-2; 11 nucleotides match TRBD2. Trimming took 1 base from V and 10 from J; bases not matched to a gene: 3. The CDR3 runs 14 residues. Germline CDR1 SGHAT, CDR2 FQNNGV. The CDR3 sequence is CASSLAASGREQFF. CDR3 DNA: TGTGCCAGCAGCTTAGCGGCTAGCGGGAGGGAGCAGTTCTTC.

The V gene is TRBV15, the J gene TRBJ2-1, with 9 bases fitting TRBD2. V was clipped by 4 bases and J by 5 bases; unmatched bases: 15. The CDR3 has 18 residues. Germline values: CDR1 LNHNV, CDR2 YYDKDF (reference sequence). The CDR3 loop reads CATSKRLARTSANNEQFF. CDR3 coding DNA: TGTGCCACCAGCAAGAGATTAGCGCGGACTAGCGCAAACAATGAGCAGTTCTTC.

The chain employs TRBV28 and TRBJ2-1, with TRBD2 identical over 8 bases. The CDR3 has 17 residues. CDR1 and CDR2 (germline): MDHEN, SYDVKM. J was trimmed by 9 bases and V by 6 bases; bases with no gene match: 19. The CDR3 DNA is TGTGCCAGCAGCTTAATAGACTACGCGGGAGGCCAGGGTGAGCAGTTCTTC. Protein: CASSLIDYAGGQGEQFF.

The chain is built from TRBV29-1 and TRBJ1-4, with 9 bases lining up with TRBD1. This CDR3 spans 12 amino acids. V lost 7 bases and J lost 8; bases outside the gene matches: 5. Germline CDR1 reads SQVTM; CDR2 reads ANQGSEA. DNA of the CDR3: TGCAGCGCTACAGGGGGCGGAGAAAAACTGTTTTTT. Protein product: CSATGGGEKLFF. Supplemented by reference TRBV29-1 and TRBJ1-4, the full variable domain reads SAVISQKPSRDICQRGTSLTIQCQVDSQVTMMFWYRQQPGQSLTLIATANQGSEATYESGFVIDKFPISRPNLTFSTLTVSNMSPEDSSIYLCSATGGGEKLFFGSGTQLSVL.

The CDR3 loop reads CASSLVSGRNNEQFF. CDR3 nucleotides: TGTGCCAGCAGCTTGGTGAGCGGGAGAAACAATGAGCAGTTCTTC. The rearrangement joins TRBV5-4 to TRBJ2-1; 8 nucleotides line up with TRBD2. There are 15 residues in the CDR3. Germline V CDR1 and CDR2: SGHNT, YYREEE (reference sequence). With V trimmed by 0 bases and J by 5 bases, 4 bases remained unmatched.

V and J are TRBV11-2 and TRBJ2-4, with TRBD1 matching over 8 bases. The CDR3 runs to 13 residues. Germline V gene sequence: CDR1 SGHAT, CDR2 FQNNGV. J lost 5 bases, V lost 7 bases, and 4 bases had no gene match. The CDR3 nucleotides read TGTGCCAGCACTCAGGGGGCTCAAAACATTCAGTACTTC. Protein product: CASTQGAQNIQYF.

Points on this clone: The junction departs from the called germline gene at one end, perhaps through a read error. The V and J genes are TRBV28 and TRBJ2-7; D unresolved. The germline gives CDR1 MDHEN, CDR2 SYDVKM. The CDR3 contains 8 residues. This chain's CDR3 is CASTFINF. In DNA form, the CDR3 reads TGTGCCAGCACCTTTATAAACTTC.

The genes are TRBV6-5 and TRBJ1-1; D possibly corresponds to TRBD1 (5 bases). The CDR3 spans 16 residues. Germline V gene data show CDR1 as MNHEY and CDR2 as SVGAGI. Trimming removed 2 bases from V and 3 bases from J, with 16 bases in between. CDR3 region: CASSYRPGGIDTEAFF. As DNA, the CDR3 is TGTGCCAGCAGTTACCGACCCGGGGGGATAGACACTGAAGCTTTCTTT.

The rearrangement links TRBV18 to TRBJ2-2; D remains unclear. Germline assignment: CDR1 KGHSH and CDR2 LQKENI. The CDR3 covers 14 residues. V lost 3 bases and J lost 4, with 9 bases in between. The CDR3 loop reads CASSPRLVTGELFF. The DNA for the CDR3 is TGTGCCAGCTCACCGCGTTTGGTCACCGGGGAGCTGTTTTTT.

The rearrangement uses TRBV12-5 and TRBJ1-5, with a weak D call TRBD1 (6 bases). The germline V and J ends were trimmed by 0 bases and 6 bases, with 12 bases remaining between them. The CDR3 has 15 amino acids. Germline V gives CDR1 LGHNT, CDR2 FRNRAP. The CDR3 loop is CASGLVLGGPQPQHF. The CDR3 bases are TGTGCTAGTGGTTTGGTGTTAGGGGGACCTCAGCCCCAGCATTTT.

For the CDR3, the DNA is TGTGCCTGGAGTAGACTTGGGAACACTGAAGCTTTCTTT. Translating it yields CAWSRLGNTEAFF. V usage is TRBV30 and J usage is TRBJ1-1; no clear D gene. Germline V lookup: CDR1 GTSNPN, CDR2 SVGIG (reference sequence). V lost 2 bases, J lost 1 base, and 8 bases lay in between. CDR3 length: 13 residues.

This rearrangement joins TRBV24-1 to TRBJ2-3; D call uncertain. The CDR3 has 13 residues. The germline CDR1 and CDR2 sequences are KGHDR and SFDVKD. With 1 base removed from V and 6 bases from J, the gap between germline ends came to 7 bases. The CDR3 nucleotides are TGTGCCACCAGTGATTTCCCCTCGGATACGCAGTATTTT. It encodes CATSDFPSDTQYF.

The V and J genes are TRBV28 and TRBJ2-1; TRBD2 agrees at 11 bases. J gave up 7 bases and V 4 bases, and 6 bases lay outside the gene matches. Germline CDR1 MDHEN, CDR2 SYDVKM. This CDR3 has 15 amino acids. The CDR3 DNA is TGTGCCAGCAGTTCAGGACTAGCGGGCTTTAATGAGCAGTTCTTC. The encoded protein is CASSSGLAGFNEQFF.

This sequence joins TRBV24-1 and TRBJ1-5; 8 bases line up with TRBD1. The CDR3 is 19 residues long. The germline V gene encodes CDR1 KGHDR and CDR2 SFDVKD. V lost 2 bases to trimming and J lost 2 bases; unmatched junction nucleotides: 13. CDR3 nucleotide sequence: TGTGCCACCAGTGATTCATCCGGGACAGGTCCCTCTGGCAATCAGCCCCAGCATTTT. Encoded protein: CATSDSSGTGPSGNQPQHF.

The chain employs TRBV3-1 (or the pseudogene TRBV3-2) and TRBJ1-2, with a tentative D call TRBD1 (5 bases). The CDR3 sequence is 15 residues long. Trimming removed 1 base at V and 0 bases at J, with 9 bases between. Germline CDR1 LGHDT, CDR2 YNNKEL (reference sequence). Here the CDR3 reads CASSQVPTANYGYTF. The CDR3 DNA reads TGTGCCAGCAGCCAAGTTCCGACAGCTAACTATGGCTACACCTTC.

The chain uses TRBV28 and TRBJ1-6; D might be TRBD1 (5 bases). With 2 bases removed from V and 0 bases from J, the gap between germline ends came to 26 bases. Looked up from germline, CDR1 is MDHEN and CDR2 is SYDVKM. CDR3 size: 22 residues. CDR3 bases: TGTGCCAGCAGTTTACTCTTTCTCGGGGGTGCAAGGATGAGCTCCTATAATTCACCCCTCCACTTT. It translates to CASSLLFLGGARMSSYNSPLHF.

The J gene is TRBJ1-3, the V gene TRBV9; weak D call: TRBD1 (6 bases). The CDR3 runs to 16 residues. Looked up from germline, CDR1 is SGDLS and CDR2 is YYNGEE. V was clipped by 1 base and J by 0 bases, with 11 bases between them. The CDR3 bases are TGTGCCAGCAGCGTACACGACAGGAGCTCTGGAAACACCATATATTTT. This translates into CASSVHDRSSGNTIYF.

This clone was found a few times. This chain uses TRBV2 with TRBJ2-2; D remains unclear. V was shortened by 4 bases and J by 3 bases, with 9 bases between the two germline ends. Germline V CDR1 and CDR2: SNHLY, FYNNEI. This CDR3 is 14 amino acids long. This CDR3 is CASSVLDYTGELFF. In DNA form, the CDR3 reads TGTGCCAGCAGTGTCTTAGATTACACCGGGGAGCTGTTTTTT.

The CDR3 coding sequence is TGTGCCAGCAGCAACCTAGCGACACCCAATCAGCCCCAGCATTTT. It specifies CASSNLATPNQPQHF. This chain uses TRBV7-9 with TRBJ1-5, with D unresolved. Germline lookup yields CDR1 SEHNR and CDR2 FQNEAQ (reference sequence). There are 15 residues in the CDR3. Trimming pared 5 bases from V and 3 bases from J, leaving 14 bases between. Full variable domain (remainder filled in from reference TRBV7-9 and TRBJ1-5): DTGVSQNPRHKITKRGQNVTFRCDPISEHNRLYWYRQTLGQGPEFLTYFQNEAQLEKSRLLSDRFSAERPKGSFSTLEIQRTEQGDSAMYLCASSNLATPNQPQHFGDGTRLSIL.

This clone was found once. The rearrangement joins TRBV3-1 (or the pseudogene TRBV3-2) to TRBJ2-1; D is unresolved. This CDR3 is built from 16 residues. Trimming removed 3 bases from V and 0 bases from J, with 12 bases in between. CDR1 is LGHDT, CDR2 YNNKEL, per germline (reference sequence). The CDR3 DNA reads TGTGCCAGCAGCCAGACCCCCCGGAGCTCCTACAATGAGCAGTTCTTC. Encoded protein: CASSQTPRSSYNEQFF.

The chain links TRBV9 to TRBJ1-6; D is undetermined. The CDR3 has 14 amino acids. CDR1 is SGDLS and CDR2 is YYNGEE in the germline V gene. Trimming shortened V by 3 bases and J by 8 bases, and 12 bases separated the two germline ends. CDR3 coding DNA: TGTGCCAGCAGCGACGGCGGGGTGTATTCACCCCTCCACTTT. It codes for CASSDGGVYSPLHF. Combining the CDR3 with reference TRBV9 and TRBJ1-6 gives the whole variable domain DSGVTQTPKHLITATGQRVTLRCSPRSGDLSVYWYQQSLDQGLQFLIQYYNGEERAKGNILERFSAQQFPDLHSELNLSSLELGDSALYFCASSDGGVYSPLHFGNGTRLTVT.